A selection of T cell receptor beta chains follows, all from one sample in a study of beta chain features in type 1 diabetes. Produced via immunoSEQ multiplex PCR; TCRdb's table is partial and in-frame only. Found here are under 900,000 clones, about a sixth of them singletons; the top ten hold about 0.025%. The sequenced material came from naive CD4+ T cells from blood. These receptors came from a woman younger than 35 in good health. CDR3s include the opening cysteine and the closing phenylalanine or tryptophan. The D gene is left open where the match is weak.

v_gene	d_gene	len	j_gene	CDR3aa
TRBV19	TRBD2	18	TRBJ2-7	CASSITGSSGSWSYEQYF
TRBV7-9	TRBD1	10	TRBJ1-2	CASSSDRVTF
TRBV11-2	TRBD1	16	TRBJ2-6	CASSFQGTVGANVLTF
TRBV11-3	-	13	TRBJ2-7	CASSFGLTYEQYF
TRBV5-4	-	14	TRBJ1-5	CASSLDGSNQPQHF
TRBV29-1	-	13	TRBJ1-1	CSVEGLMNTEAFF
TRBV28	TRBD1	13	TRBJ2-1	CASSSGQVMIQFF
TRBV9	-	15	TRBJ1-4	CASSVGAQVGEKLFF
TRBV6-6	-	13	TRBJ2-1	CASKMDRYNEQFF
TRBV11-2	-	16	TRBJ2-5	CASSLISGTRQETQYF
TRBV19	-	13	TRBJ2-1	CASSIDFVGSRFF
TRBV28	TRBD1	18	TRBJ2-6	CASSNSWDRVRGANVLTF
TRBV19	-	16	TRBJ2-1	CASNSGRDSSYNEQFF
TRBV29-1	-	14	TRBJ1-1	CSVDGGRVNTEAFF
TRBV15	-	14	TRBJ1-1	CATSSPPFSGEAFF
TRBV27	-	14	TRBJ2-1	CASSLEASYNEQFF
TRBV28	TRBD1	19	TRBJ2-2	CASSAWTGSPPLNTGELFF
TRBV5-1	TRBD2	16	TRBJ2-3	CASSRRTSGSADTQYF
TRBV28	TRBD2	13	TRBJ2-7	CASSSAGGYEQYF
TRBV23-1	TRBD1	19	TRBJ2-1	CASSLRTGPTRSTYNEQFF
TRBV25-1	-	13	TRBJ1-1	CASSKTTGLEAFF
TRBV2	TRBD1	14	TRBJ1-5	CASRDYRGNQPQHF